This TCR beta chain was profiled in a study of tumor-infiltrating lymphocytes in primary liver carcinoma. Whole-study context: Between 4.2 and 10 cm across, the tumors were all of stage T1-T3 N0M0.

It was from approximately 22-30 mg of unsorted bulk tissue that RNA and DNA were co-extracted. Surgical resection treated primary liver carcinoma in the patients. Chronic HBV infection, untreated so far, was present in the patients. Germline CDR1 SGHNT, CDR2 YENEEA. V gave up 10 bases and J gave up 5 bases, with 18 bases separating them. This CDR3 has 14 amino acids. From 500 ng of total RNA, TCR beta-specific cDNA was reverse-transcribed using a constant-region primer. A slightly modified ARM-PCR protocol with three nested multiplex PCR rounds produced these TCR beta libraries. TRBV1-TRBV30 forward and Cbeta reverse primers drove the first two approximately 10-cycle rounds. MiXCR was run by TCRdb on the multiplex PCR reads, yielding one entry per CDR3 protein. The table lists 40,000 or so distinct CDR3 sequences, more than 70% of them singletons. Broader study findings: Significantly larger top-250-clone fractions were found in tumors than in blood (p = 0.039).

This clonotype was seen once. Its antigen is currently unknown. This chain joins TRBV11-3 and TRBJ2-1, with D unclear. This clonotype was sampled from a man aged 40-50 years with primary liver carcinoma and hepatitis B virus infection. What was sequenced was tumor-adjacent normal liver tissue. This CDR3 is CATSWEPTHNEQFF. In DNA form, the CDR3 reads TGTGCCACCAGTTGGGAACCGACCCACAATGAGCAGTTCTTC.